This passage covers 9 T cell receptor beta chains from one sample sequenced in a study of shared clonotypes between healthy human individuals. Method: immunoSEQ multiplex PCR; TCRdb's copy keeps in-frame clones and lacks some. Of some 2.1 million clones in the sample, around 95% were seen once. The sequenced material came from naive CD4+ T cells sorted from blood. Stated subset: CD45RA+ positively selected. The receptors come from a man younger than 35 in good health.

As concerns this clone: Other DNA sequences in this specimen translate into the identical CDR3. This sequence joins TRBV7-9 and TRBJ2-1, with 9 nucleotides matching TRBD2. Germline CDR1 is SEHNR and CDR2 is FQNEAQ (reference sequence). This CDR3 is built from 15 residues. Unmatched junction bases numbered 3, after V lost 1 base and J lost 5 bases. The CDR3 DNA is TGTGCCAGCAGCTTAGGACTAGCGGTGAACAATGAGCAGTTCTTC. Amino acids: CASSLGLAVNNEQFF.

The V gene is TRBV6-6, the J gene TRBJ2-4, with D unresolved. The CDR3 contains 13 residues. Trimming took off 6 bases at V and 0 bases at J, with 6 bases between the two ends. Germline-derived CDR1 and CDR2 are MNHNY and SVGAGI (reference sequence). The CDR3 protein is CASRGTAKNIQYF. In DNA, the CDR3 is TGTGCCAGCAGGGGAACAGCCAAAAACATTCAGTACTTC.

CDR3 amino acids: CATAPEGSSYNEQFF. DNA of the CDR3: TGTGCCACCGCCCCTGAAGGGAGCTCCTACAATGAGCAGTTCTTC. The chain uses TRBV28 and TRBJ2-1, with a possible D match to TRBD2 (5 bases). This CDR3 comprises 15 residues. Trimming removed 10 bases at V and 0 bases at J, with 16 bases between. Germline V CDR1 and CDR2: MDHEN, SYDVKM. The whole variable domain, remainder taken from reference TRBV28 and TRBJ2-1, is DVKVTQSSRYLVKRTGEKVFLECVQDMDHENMFWYRQDPGLGLRLIYFSYDVKMKEKGDIPEGYSVSREKKERFSLILESASTNQTSMYLCATAPEGSSYNEQFFGPGTRLTVL.

The J gene is TRBJ2-1, the V gene TRBV4-1; 8 nucleotides align to TRBD1. Unmatched junction bases numbered 19, after V lost 0 bases and J lost 0 bases. CDR3 length: 22 amino acids. Germline V gene lookup returns CDR1 MGHRA and CDR2 YSYEKL. Here the CDR3 reads CASSQELTGGWNVKSSYNEQFF. For the CDR3, the DNA is TGCGCCAGCAGCCAAGAATTAACAGGGGGTTGGAACGTCAAGAGCTCCTACAATGAGCAGTTCTTC.

This CDR3 is CASSLYPSGRAAGANVLTF. The CDR3 DNA follows: TGTGCCAGCAGCTTATATCCTAGCGGGAGGGCCGCTGGGGCCAACGTCCTGACTTTC. The chain is built from TRBV7-2 and TRBJ2-6; 12 bases fit TRBD2. Germline CDR1 is SGHTA and CDR2 is FQGNSA. The CDR3 has 19 residues. V dropped 2 bases and J dropped 2; count of bases not matched to a gene: 7.

The rearrangement uses TRBV10-3 and TRBJ2-3, with 13 bases fitting TRBD2. The CDR3 has 15 residues. Per the germline V gene, CDR1 is ENHRY and CDR2 is SYGVKD. The V gene end was trimmed by 7 bases and the J gene end by 5 bases; junction bases not matched to a gene: 6. CDR3 bases: TGTGCCATCAATGGACTAGCGGGAGAAAAAGATACGCAGTATTTT. Translation gives CAINGLAGEKDTQYF.

The J gene is TRBJ2-7, the V gene TRBV10-3; D is perhaps TRBD2 (5 bases). The CDR3 has 15 amino acids. Germline assignment: CDR1 ENHRY and CDR2 SYGVKD. V was clipped by 3 bases and J by 2 bases, with 14 bases between them. DNA of the CDR3: TGTGCCATCAGTGAAGGTTGGCGGGTCGCCTACGAGCAGTACTTC. The encoded protein is CAISEGWRVAYEQYF.

This clone has only a few counts. The gene calls are TRBV5-1 and TRBJ2-5; D not resolved. The DNA end is more similar to TRBJ2-7, so the J call may be wrong. Germline V CDR1 and CDR2: SGHRS, YFSETQ. CDR3 length equals 14 residues. CDR3 protein: CASSPTRSPYEQYF. In nucleotides, the CDR3 is TGCGCCAGCAGCCCCACTCGGAGTCCCTACGAGCAGTACTTC.

The genes are TRBV7-9 and TRBJ1-1, with a tentative D call TRBD1 (5 bases). Trimming cost V 1 base and J 10 bases, with 10 bases left between them. The CDR3 has 12 residues. The V gene's germline CDR1 is SEHNR and CDR2 FQNEAQ (reference sequence). The CDR3 DNA reads as TGTGCCAGCAGCTTAGACGGGGGTGTAGCTTTCTTT. Its protein is CASSLDGGVAFF. Combining the CDR3 with reference TRBV7-9 and TRBJ1-1 gives the whole variable domain DTGVSQNPRHKITKRGQNVTFRCDPISEHNRLYWYRQTLGQGPEFLTYFQNEAQLEKSRLLSDRFSAERPKGSFSTLEIQRTEQGDSAMYLCASSLDGGVAFFGQGTRLTVV.